This T cell receptor (beta chain) is drawn from a study of blood T cell repertoires in COVID-19. The CDR3 covers 14 residues. CDR1 is LGHDT and CDR2 is YNNKEL in the germline V gene (reference sequence). The V gene lost 1 base and the J gene lost 3 bases, with 4 bases spanning the gap. Measured with immunoSEQ multiplex PCR; TCRdb has only the in-frame clones, and not every one. The table has 130,000 to 150,000 clones, around nine tenths seen once; the top ten hold 8.5% to 9.5%. This TCR was sampled from a woman aged 45-60 years with active or convalescent COVID-19. The rearrangement uses TRBV3-1 (or the pseudogene TRBV3-2) and TRBJ2-6; D remains ambiguous. Specimen: peripheral blood. CDR3 sequence (DNA): TGTGCCAGCAGCCAAGGTATTGGGGCCAACGTCCTGACTTTC. As protein: CASSQGIGANVLTF.